This T cell receptor beta chain was obtained from a study of blood T cell repertoires in COVID-19. Turning to the study itself: Sites in the United States, Italy and Spain provided acute and convalescent COVID-19 samples. Sample material is recorded as cDNA or gDNA derived from T cells, B-cell-depleted T cells, or PBMCs.

V lost 4 bases to trimming and J lost 1 base, with 10 bases between them. Germline assignment: CDR1 SGHRS and CDR2 YFSETQ. The CDR3 totals 14 residues. Original methodology: Amplification of reference gene primers was used by the study to estimate nucleated cell counts. Here immunoSEQ multiplex PCR was the method, and the copy in TCRdb shows in-frame clones only, minus some. Clone size and V and J calls were adopted from that table, with D and trimming inferred from the DNA. The data show more than 70,000 clones, around 79% seen once. Source material: peripheral blood. This receptor was obtained from a human donor in a cohort sampled during active COVID-19. The chain joins TRBV5-1 to TRBJ2-3, with D possibly being TRBD1 (5 bases). The CDR3 bases are TGCGCCAGCAGCCCCAGGGCGGGCACAGATACGCAGTATTTT. This gives the protein CASSPRAGTDTQYF.